The rows below give T cell receptor beta chains drawn from one sample of a study of blood T cell repertoires in COVID-19. The assay was immunoSEQ multiplex PCR, and TCRdb's table has in-frame clones only and misses some. The table lists 5,500 to 6,000 clones, less than 90% of them singletons. The sequenced material came from peripheral blood. All receptors derive from a human donor in a cohort sampled during active COVID-19. CDR3s include the opening cysteine and the closing phenylalanine or tryptophan. D genes are given only for firm matches. Only some rows state a clone size, as once, few, many or a class for expanded clones.

>TRBJ2-5|TRBV4-1|once|TRBD1
TGCGCCAGCAGCCAAGATCAACAGGGGGCTTTTGGGGCCCAGTACTTC
CASSQDQQGAFGAQYF
>TRBJ2-7|TRBV27|once|TRBD1
TGTGCCAGCAGTTTACTCCTGAGGGGGACAGGGATCTACGAGCAGTACTTC
CASSLLLRGTGIYEQYF
>TRBJ2-7|TRBV15|NA|NA
TGTGCCACCAGCCTACGACAGTACCCAGCCGAGCAGTACTTC
CATSLRQYPAEQYF
>TRBJ2-1|TRBV6-6|NA|NA
TGTGCCAGCAGTGGCAGGGGTTACAATGAGCAGTTCTTC
CASSGRGYNEQFF
>TRBJ2-7|TRBV7-9|NA|NA
TGTGCCAGCAGCCAAGTAAGTAGCTACGAGCAGTACTTC
CASSQVSSYEQYF
>TRBJ2-1|TRBV27|NA|TRBD1
TGTGCCAGCAGTTTAGCAGGGGGCGATGAGCAGTTCTTC
CASSLAGGDEQFF
>TRBJ1-3|TRBV19|NA|NA
TGTGCCAGTACCTCCAGGGGAAGAAACACCATATATTTT
CASTSRGRNTIYF
>TRBJ1-1|TRBV6-5|NA|NA
TGTGCCAGCAGCTTTATCGGACAGCCTGAAGCTTTCTTT
CASSFIGQPEAFF
>TRBJ2-7|TRBV23-1|NA|NA
TGCGCCAGCAGCCGGGACGCGGGGTTGGGCGAGCAGTACTTC
CASSRDAGLGEQYF
>TRBJ1-3|TRBV5-8|NA|NA
TGTGCCAGCAGCTCAGGAAACACCATATATTTT
CASSSGNTIYF
>TRBJ1-3|TRBV27|NA|TRBD1
TGTGCCAGCAGTCCAGGACAGGCTGTTGGAAACACCATATATTTT
CASSPGQAVGNTIYF
>TRBJ1-1|TRBV7-8|NA|NA
TGTGCCAGCAGCTTACGGGGGGAAGCTTTCTTT
CASSLRGEAFF
>TRBJ2-1|TRBV6-6|NA|NA
TGTGCCAGCAGTTATCTCGCGAATGAGCAGTTCTTC
CASSYLANEQFF
>TRBJ1-1|TRBV5-8|NA|TRBD1
TGTGCCAGCAGCTTCCGGACAGGGGAGGGGACTGAAGCTTTCTTT
CASSFRTGEGTEAFF
>TRBJ1-3|TRBV9|NA|TRBD1
TGTGCCAGCAGTCTCGGACAGGAGACGGCCACCATATATTTT
CASSLGQETATIYF
>TRBJ2-2|TRBV5-1|NA|TRBD1
TGCGCCAGCAGCTTGGGGACAGGGCTTAGCGGGGAGCTGTTTTTT
CASSLGTGLSGELFF
>TRBJ1-2|TRBV18|NA|TRBD1
TGTGCCAGCTCACCAGTTCACAGGGGTAATTATGGCTACACCTTC
CASSPVHRGNYGYTF
>TRBJ1-1|TRBV7-3|NA|TRBD1
TGTGCCAGCAGCTTGGACCTTAAGGACAGGGTCTTT
CASSLDLKDRVF
>TRBJ1-6|TRBV7-9|NA|NA
TGTGCCAGCAGCCCGGGACAATCGATCTATAATTCACCCCTCCACTTT
CASSPGQSIYNSPLHF
>TRBJ1-5|TRBV27|few|NA
TGTGCCAGCAGTCCCAGGGGAGTTTCTGGTCAGCCCCAGCATTTT
CASSPRGVSGQPQHF
>TRBJ1-1|TRBV2|NA|NA
TGTGCCAGCAGCCTAGATAAACTGCATGAAGCTTTCTTT
CASSLDKLHEAFF
>TRBJ1-2|TRBV19|NA|TRBD1
TGTGCCAGTAGTTCTTCCGGGACAGCACAGACATATGGCTACACCTTC
CASSSSGTAQTYGYTF
>TRBJ2-3|TRBV9|NA|NA
TGTGCCAGCTCCCTAAGCTGGAGCACAGATACGCAGTATTTT
CASSLSWSTDTQYF
>TRBJ2-5|TRBV5-6|NA|NA
TGTGCCAGCAGCGCGACACCTGGGGAGACCCAGTACTTC
CASSATPGETQYF
>TRBJ2-1|TRBV6-6|NA|NA
TGTGCCAGCAGTTACGGGGCTGAGCAGTTCTTC
CASSYGAEQFF
>TRBJ1-4|TRBV4-1|once|NA
TGCGCCAGCAGCCAAGAAGCGGGTGCGATGAATGAAAAACTGTTTTTT
CASSQEAGAMNEKLFF
>TRBJ1-1|TRBV11-3|NA|NA
TGTGCCAGCAGCTTAGACCCGAGAGATGAAGCTTTCTTT
CASSLDPRDEAFF
>TRBJ2-1|TRBV27|NA|NA
TGTGCCAGCAGCCGCAGACTGTTGAATGAGCAGTTCTTC
CASSRRLLNEQFF
>TRBJ2-7|TRBV7-2|once|NA
TGTGCCAGCAGCTCAGGAGGGAACGAGCAGTACTTC
CASSSGGNEQYF
>TRBJ1-1|TRBV6-5|once|NA
TGTGCCGGGGGAGGCGTGAACACTGAAGCTTTCTTT
CAGGGVNTEAFF
>TRBJ2-7|TRBV29-1|NA|NA
TGCAGCGTTCTCGACTCGTATAGCTCCTACGAGCAGTACTTC
CSVLDSYSSYEQYF
>TRBJ1-1|TRBV5-1|NA|NA
TGCGCCAGCAGCGGGGATATTGAAGAGGGCACTGAAGCTTTCTTT
CASSGDIEEGTEAFF
>TRBJ2-2|TRBV7-2|few|TRBD1
TGTGCCAGCAGCTTAACGGTCAGGGGGACCGGGGAGCTGTTTTTT
CASSLTVRGTGELFF